This entry concerns a single T cell receptor (beta chain). As yet, its antigen is unknown. The sample belongs to a study of shared clonotypes between healthy human individuals. Study at large: Samples came from a couple of female and a few male donors aged 18 to 49. Study-wide results and limits: Sampling included only blood; tissue repertoires likely differ.

Approximately 90 million PBMCs went into genomic DNA for unsorted samples. At deep level, the assay was performed. Profiled with immunoSEQ multiplex PCR; TCRdb holds only in-frame clones, not every one. This sample has 450,000 or so clones, with approximately 71% found just once. The source is a woman aged 40 to 55 in good health. Some clones in this sample may be carry-over from other donors' samples. The sample was PBMCs.

CDR3 sequence reads: CAWSVGLGNQPQHF. The CDR3 bases are TGTGCCTGGAGTGTCGGCCTTGGCAATCAGCCCCAGCATTTT. This chain uses TRBV30 with TRBJ1-5; D is unclear. CDR3 length: 14 amino acids. Trimming took off 0 bases at V and 2 bases at J, with 8 bases between the two ends. From germline, CDR1 is GTSNPN and CDR2 SVGIG (reference sequence).